This T cell receptor (beta chain) was recovered during a study of regulatory T cells in long-lasting Graves disease. Study-level results: Public clonotype sharing was higher in persistent than newly diagnosed patients.

Specified time point: newly diagnosed GD, antithyroid drugs for less than 3 months. Preparation of the TCR library used RNA extracted from PBMCs. Nine milliliters of peripheral blood were drawn into EDTA tubes. As concerns this clonotype: Antigen specificity is unknown.

Construction of TCR beta libraries relied on iRepertoire HTBI primers and on Arm-PCR targeting CDR3 regions. TCRdb re-analysed the multiplex PCR reads in MiXCR, keeping a single row per CDR3 protein. The repertoire holds 550,000 or so distinct CDR3 sequences, with more than 10% as singletons. CDR3 size: 15 residues. The ends lost 1 base at V and 5 bases at J; junction bases unmatched: 6. In germline, CDR1 is LNHNV, CDR2 YYDKDF (reference sequence). These data also formed part of another study, on T cells in Graves' hyperthyroidism and ophthalmopathy. From that study: With a duration under 2 months, the hyperthyroidism was newly diagnosed in patients aged 18 to 65. During a first-round RT-PCR of the TCR CDR3, the HTBI primer set was used.

Sequencing used peripheral blood mononuclear cells (PBMCs), obtained at new diagnosis, from a patient treated with antithyroid drugs. The source is a woman aged 25-40 years with Graves disease. The chain has TRBV15 and TRBJ2-5; 8 positions agree with TRBD1. CDR3 nucleotides: TGTGCCACCAGCAGAGGGTACAGGGGGACGGAGACCCAGTACTTC. This gives the protein CATSRGYRGTETQYF.